The present T cell receptor beta chain was sequenced within a study of T cells in Graves' hyperthyroidism and ophthalmopathy. General study findings and limits: Ophthalmopathy was distinguished from stable hyperthyroidism by 13 V-J signatures.

There were TCR beta CDR3 regions amplified from RNA transcripts. The HTBI set primed first-round TCR CDR3 RT-PCR. TCRdb redid the calling of the multiplex PCR reads with MiXCR, one entry per CDR3 protein. The top ten hold roughly 13% of the sample, which has roughly 260,000 distinct CDR3 sequences, just over 14% seen once. Each diagnosis was grounded in clinical symptoms, serum thyroxine and TRAb, thyroid ultrasound, and orbital computed tomography. Sample collection date corresponds to first hyperthyroidism diagnosis, prior to any ophthalmopathy symptoms. PBMCs were sourced from approximately 9 ml fresh peripheral blood. This clonotype was counted ten times or more. Its antigen is not identified. Trimming at V came to 3 bases and at J to 6 bases, leaving 21 bases not matched to a gene. Germline CDR1 GTSNPN, CDR2 SVGIG (reference sequence). The CDR3 covers 18 residues.

Sequenced material: blood. This sequence joins TRBV30 and TRBJ2-7, with 9 bases that match TRBD1. The source of this sequence is a woman aged 40 to 50 with Graves' hyperthyroidism that later progressed to Graves' ophthalmopathy. The CDR3 is CAWRSGTGSLQWSAEQYF. The CDR3 nucleotides are TGTGCCTGGAGGTCCGGGACAGGGAGTCTGCAATGGTCTGCCGAGCAGTACTTC.